These 28 T cell receptor beta chains originate from one sample sequenced in a study of CD8+CD57+ T cells in acquired aplastic anemia. By flow cytometry, patients selected for sequencing had shown an expansion of CD8+CD57+ cells. Genomic DNA served as template for TCR beta VDJ and CDR3 profiling. TCRdb analysed the reads with MiXCR anew, one entry per CDR3 protein. The table has approximately 220,000 distinct CDR3 sequences, around half seen once. The sequenced material came from sorted CD4+, CD8+, or CD8+CD57+ T cells (not recorded which) from PBMCs. The source is a human donor with aplastic anemia.

Points on this clonotype: The junction shows a germline mismatch at one end, possibly a read error. The V gene is TRBV5-1, the J gene TRBJ2-7; either TRBD1 or TRBD2 may supply D (5 bases each). Looked up from germline, CDR1 is SGHRS and CDR2 is YFSETQ. There are 13 residues in the CDR3. The CDR3 region has the DNA TGTGCCAGCAGCTTGGGGGTCCGGGACGAGCAGTACTTC. Encoded protein: CASSLGVRDEQYF.

In its sample, this clonotype was seen a few times. The chain is built from TRBV10-3 and TRBJ2-7, with TRBD1 identical over 10 bases. Germline V gene sequence: CDR1 ENHRY, CDR2 SYGVKD. The CDR3 length is 14 residues. J gave up 4 bases and V 3 bases, and 3 bases lay outside the gene matches. CDR3 DNA sequence: TGTGCCATCAGTGATCAGGACAGGGGGTACGAGCAGTACTTC. It specifies CAISDQDRGYEQYF.

The chain uses TRBV24-1 and TRBJ2-1; 14 nucleotides agree with TRBD2. Per germline, CDR1 KGHDR and CDR2 SFDVKD. V trimming: 4 bases; J trimming: 9 bases; junction bases outside the gene matches: 7. The length of the CDR3 is 16 residues. This CDR3 is CATSDPGLAGEREQFF. The CDR3 nucleotides read TGTGCCACCAGTGACCCGGGACTAGCGGGAGAACGTGAGCAGTTCTTC.

This clonotype was detected only a few times. The rearrangement joins TRBV15 to TRBJ2-7; D gene unclear. V was cut by 1 base and J by 5 bases, with 6 bases left in between. The CDR3 sequence is 12 residues long. Germline V lookup: CDR1 LNHNV, CDR2 YYDKDF (reference sequence). Written as DNA, the CDR3 is TGTGCCACCAGCAGAGCAGAGGACGAGCAGTACTTC. Protein sequence: CATSRAEDEQYF.

The chain carries TRBV28 and TRBJ2-7; 13 bases are shared with TRBD2. This CDR3 has 16 residues. With V trimmed by 5 bases and J by 3 bases, 7 bases remained unmatched. CDR1 and CDR2 from the germline V gene are MDHEN and SYDVKM. This chain's CDR3 is CASSKTSGRLYYEQYF. The CDR3 nucleotides are TGTGCCAGCAGTAAGACTAGCGGGAGGTTATACTACGAGCAGTACTTC.

To note about this clonotype: A single base separates this from a much larger clone, so it may be a read error. This chain joins TRBV12-3 or TRBV12-4 and TRBJ2-5, with 8 bases aligning to TRBD2. CDR3 length equals 14 residues. Here the CDR3 reads CASTTSGGSYEQCF. The CDR3 DNA is TGTGCCAGCACCACTAGCGGAGGGTCCTACGAGCAGTGCTTC.

This clonotype was counted ten times or more. In DNA form, the CDR3 reads TGTGCCAGCAGCTTAGGGTCCAGGGGATGGGCCAAAAACATTCAGTACTTC. Translated, it gives CASSLGSRGWAKNIQYF. This rearrangement joins TRBV7-8 to TRBJ2-4, with a weak D call TRBD1 (6 bases). From germline, CDR1 is SGHVS and CDR2 FQNEAQ. V lost 1 base and J lost 1, with 14 bases in between. The length of the CDR3 is 17 residues.

Only a few counts were recorded for this clonotype. The chain employs TRBV27 and TRBJ1-4; D is possibly TRBD1 (5 bases). Trimming cost V 2 bases and J 3 bases, with 10 bases left between them. This CDR3 has 15 amino acids. Germline values: CDR1 MNHEY, CDR2 SMNVEV (reference sequence). The CDR3 loop is CASSLGGRSNEKLFF. Written as DNA, the CDR3 is TGTGCCAGCAGTTTAGGGGGTAGATCTAATGAAAAACTGTTTTTT.

This clonotype has only a few counts. The CDR3 DNA follows: TGTGCCAGCAGTTACCGGTTTAAGGGGAAAAGCCAAGAGACCCAGTACTTC. Its translation: CASSYRFKGKSQETQYF. This rearrangement joins TRBV6-5 to TRBJ2-5; tentative D call: TRBD1 (5 bases). The CDR3 totals 17 residues. Germline V gene sequence: CDR1 MNHEY, CDR2 SVGAGI. Deletions cut 2 bases from V and 1 base from J, with 17 bases between.

The chain joins TRBV30 to TRBJ1-2; D call uncertain. Germline CDR1 GTSNPN, CDR2 SVGIG (reference sequence). The length of the CDR3 is 14 residues. V lost 0 bases to trimming and J lost 6 bases, with 14 bases between them. The CDR3 DNA follows: TGTGCCTGGAGTGTTTACCCTGAAAAGGATGGCTACACCTTC. This translates into CAWSVYPEKDGYTF.

This clonotype was recorded a few times. The V and J genes are TRBV6-5 and TRBJ1-3; possibly TRBD1 for D (6 bases). Trimming cost V 0 bases and J 7 bases, with 10 bases left between them. This CDR3 spans 14 amino acids. CDR1 and CDR2 (germline): MNHEY, SVGAGI. The CDR3 loop is CASSYSNRENTIYF. The CDR3 DNA sequence: TGTGCCAGCAGTTACTCGAACAGGGAGAACACCATATATTTT.

The chain employs TRBV24-1 and TRBJ2-1; 8 positions agree with TRBD2. CDR1 is KGHDR, CDR2 SFDVKD, per germline. V gave up 8 bases and J gave up 6 bases; unmatched junction bases: 5. There are 13 residues in the CDR3. The CDR3, as DNA: TGTGCCACCACAGCGGGAGCGGTCAATGAGCAGTTCTTC. It translates to CATTAGAVNEQFF.

This rearrangement joins TRBV2 to TRBJ2-3; no clear D gene. Germline CDR1 and CDR2: SNHLY and FYNNEI. Between the trimmed V and J ends, which lost 8 bases and 4 bases, there was a span of 10 bases. The CDR3 has 12 amino acids. In DNA, the CDR3 is TGTGCCAGCTCCAGCCAAGCAGATACGCAGTATTTT. It encodes CASSSQADTQYF. Supplemented by reference TRBV2 and TRBJ2-3, the full variable domain reads EPEVTQTPSHQVTQMGQEVILRCVPISNHLYFYWYRQILGQKVEFLVSFYNNEISEKSEIFDDQFSVERPDGSNFTLKIRSTKLEDSAMYFCASSSQADTQYFGPGTRLTVL.

The rearrangement joins TRBV5-1 to TRBJ2-1, with D possibly matching TRBD1 (6 bases). The germline CDR1 and CDR2 sequences are SGHRS and YFSETQ. V lost 4 bases to trimming and J lost 9 bases, with 20 bases between them. The CDR3 has 15 residues. CDR3 protein: CASSADSLLSGEQFF. The CDR3 DNA follows: TGCGCCAGCAGCGCGGACAGTTTACTATCTGGTGAGCAGTTCTTC.

Ten or more counts support this clonotype. V is TRBV7-6 and J is TRBJ2-5, with TRBD2 identical over 7 bases. V lost 1 base to trimming and J lost 0 bases; unmatched junction nucleotides: 8. Per the germline V gene, CDR1 is SGHVS and CDR2 is FNYEAQ. The CDR3 has 17 residues. CDR3 sequence: CASSLETAGDYQETQYF. The CDR3 DNA is TGTGCCAGCAGCTTAGAAACGGCGGGGGACTACCAAGAGACCCAGTACTTC.

This clonotype has at least ten counts. J is TRBJ2-3 and V is TRBV9, with no clear D. This CDR3 region has 12 residues. The V gene lost 5 bases and the J gene lost 2 bases, with 6 bases spanning the gap. The germline gives CDR1 SGDLS, CDR2 YYNGEE. Here the CDR3 reads CASSRTTDTQYF. CDR3 bases: TGTGCCAGCAGTCGTACCACAGATACGCAGTATTTT.

In the case of this clonotype: The junction departs from germline at one end; a sequencing error may be responsible. The rearrangement uses TRBV30 and TRBJ1-1, with 8 bases fitting TRBD1. The germline gives CDR1 GTSNPN, CDR2 SVGIG (reference sequence). This CDR3 comprises 13 residues. CDR3 nucleotide sequence: TGTGCCTGGCGGACAGGGATCGGCCCTGAAGCTCTCTTT. Its translation: CAWRTGIGPEALF.

The gene calls are TRBV30 and TRBJ1-4; D remains ambiguous. Germline CDR1 reads GTSNPN; CDR2 reads SVGIG (reference sequence). The CDR3 spans 13 residues. Trimming removed 2 bases at V and 6 bases at J, with 10 bases between. DNA for the CDR3: TGTGCCTGGAGTACCGGGTCTGATGAAAAACTGTTTTTT. Translated: CAWSTGSDEKLFF.

This clonotype was seen a few times. Here the CDR3 omits its conserved ending phenylalanine or tryptophan, so a read error is the likely source. The CDR3 sequence is CASSLSIGNEQFL. The CDR3 DNA reads TGTGCCAGCAGTTTATCGATAGGGAATGAGCAGTTCCTC. The chain is built from TRBV9 and TRBJ2-1; D call uncertain. The germline gives CDR1 SGDLS, CDR2 YYNGEE. Trimming pared 5 bases from V and 7 bases from J, leaving 13 bases between. The CDR3 totals 13 residues.

In this sample, this clonotype turned up a few times. CDR3 loop: CASTNSEQYF. DNA of the CDR3: TGTGCCAGCACCAATTCGGAGCAGTACTTC. This chain links TRBV6-2 or TRBV6-3 with TRBJ2-7; D is ambiguous. Germline V gives CDR1 MNHEY, CDR2 SVGEGT. V lost 7 bases and J lost 7, with 8 bases in between. There are 10 residues in the CDR3.

The V gene is TRBV25-1, the J gene TRBJ2-5; 12 nucleotides match TRBD2. V was pared by 5 bases and J by 5 bases, with 6 bases of the junction left unmatched. Germline V gene lookup returns CDR1 MGHDK and CDR2 SYGVNS. The CDR3 extends over 15 amino acids. CDR3 nucleotides: TGTGCCAGCAGTCCAGGACTAGCGGGGCGGGAGACCCAGTACTTC. Translating gives CASSPGLAGRETQYF.

This rearrangement joins TRBV9 to TRBJ2-7, with 9 bases matching TRBD2. Germline trimming cut 0 bases from V and 5 bases from J; bases unmatched to any gene: 3. This CDR3 is 14 amino acids long. Germline CDR1 is SGDLS and CDR2 is YYNGEE. DNA of the CDR3: TGTGCCAGCAGCGTAGGGGGACTAGCACACGAGCAGTACTTC. Translating it yields CASSVGGLAHEQYF.

The genes are TRBV20-1 and TRBJ2-7, with TRBD2 matching 12 bases. From germline, CDR1 is DFQATT and CDR2 SNEGSKA (reference sequence). CDR3 length: 14 residues. V shed 5 bases, J shed 6 bases, and the junction held 8 bases outside the gene matches. CDR3 protein: CSARTSGTRLEQYF. CDR3 coding DNA: TGCAGTGCTCGGACTAGCGGGACTAGGCTCGAGCAGTACTTC.

This clonotype has at least ten counts. This chain uses TRBV10-3 with TRBJ2-2, with no clear D. CDR3 length equals 12 residues. CDR1 is ENHRY, CDR2 SYGVKD, per germline. This CDR3 is CATRSVLGELFF. DNA of the CDR3: TGTGCAACCCGATCGGTACTCGGGGAGCTGTTTTTT.

Comment on this clonotype: Possible read error: a much larger clone is one base away. The chain links TRBV6-6 to TRBJ1-2; D remains ambiguous. Trimming shortened V by 2 bases and J by 4 bases, and 14 bases separated the two germline ends. Germline CDR1 reads MNHNY; CDR2 reads SVGAGI (reference sequence). CDR3 length equals 15 residues. The CDR3 coding sequence is TGTGCCAGCAGTTACAGGGCAGAACTTAGCTATGGCTACACCTTC. Protein product: CASSYRAELSYGYTF.

The chain is built from TRBV6-1 and TRBJ2-3; possibly TRBD1 for D (5 bases). V was clipped by 4 bases and J by 1 base, with 12 bases between them. CDR1 is MNHNS and CDR2 is SASEGT in the germline V gene. The CDR3 has 15 residues. The CDR3 DNA follows: TGTGCCAGCAGTGTAGGGGAAAGGGGCACAGATACGCAGTATTTT. Protein: CASSVGERGTDTQYF.

The table lists this clonotype with many counts. This is likely a read error, given that the CDR3 carries no conserved phenylalanine or tryptophan at its end. Because the CDR3's place on the DNA is in doubt, the DNA is left out and the CDR3 is given as listed by TCRdb. This chain joins TRBV20-1 and TRBJ2-7; TRBD2 is taken as the D call from the table, unchecked against the DNA. The germline V gene has CDR1 DFQATT and CDR2 SNEGSKA (reference sequence). The CDR3 is 8 amino acids long, termini counted. CDR3 sequence reads: CSARDPAG.

The V call is TRBV19, the J call TRBJ1-5, with a possible D match to TRBD1 (5 bases). Trimming took 4 bases from V and 7 from J, leaving 14 bases between them. The V gene's germline CDR1 is LNHDA and CDR2 SQIVND (reference sequence). The CDR3 loop spans 14 amino acids. The CDR3, as DNA: TGTGCCAGTAGTACCCAGGGACCCGGCCAGCCCCAGCATTTT. This sequence encodes CASSTQGPGQPQHF.